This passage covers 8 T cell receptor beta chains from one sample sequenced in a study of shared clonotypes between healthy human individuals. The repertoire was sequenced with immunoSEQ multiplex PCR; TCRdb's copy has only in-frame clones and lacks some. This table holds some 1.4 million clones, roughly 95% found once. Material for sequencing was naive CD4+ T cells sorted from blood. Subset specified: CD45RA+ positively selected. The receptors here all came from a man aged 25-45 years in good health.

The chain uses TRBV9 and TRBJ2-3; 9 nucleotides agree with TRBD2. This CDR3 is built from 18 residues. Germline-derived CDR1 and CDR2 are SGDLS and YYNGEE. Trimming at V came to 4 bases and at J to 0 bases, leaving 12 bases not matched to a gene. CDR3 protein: CASSPHSSTSGSTDTQYF. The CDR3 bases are TGTGCCAGCAGCCCCCATTCTTCAACTAGCGGGAGCACAGATACGCAGTATTTT. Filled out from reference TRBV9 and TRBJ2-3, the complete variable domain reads DSGVTQTPKHLITATGQRVTLRCSPRSGDLSVYWYQQSLDQGLQFLIQYYNGEERAKGNILERFSAQQFPDLHSELNLSSLELGDSALYFCASSPHSSTSGSTDTQYFGPGTRLTVL.

The CDR3 DNA reads as TGCGCCAGCAGCTTGGCCCTTGGGGGTAGCTCCTACAATGAGCAGTTCTTC. It is translated as CASSLALGGSSYNEQFF. V gene TRBV5-1 combines with J gene TRBJ2-1; D assignment may be TRBD1 or TRBD2 (5 bases each). CDR1 is SGHRS and CDR2 is YFSETQ in the germline V gene. The CDR3 consists of 17 residues. Trimming pared 0 bases from V and 0 bases from J, leaving 13 bases between.

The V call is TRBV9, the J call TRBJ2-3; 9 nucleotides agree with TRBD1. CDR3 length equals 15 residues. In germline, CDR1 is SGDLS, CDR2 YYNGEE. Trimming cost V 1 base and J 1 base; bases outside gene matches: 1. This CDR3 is CASSVRDRGTDTQYF. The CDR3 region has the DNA TGTGCCAGCAGCGTACGGGACAGGGGCACAGATACGCAGTATTTT. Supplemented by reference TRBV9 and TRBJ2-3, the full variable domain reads DSGVTQTPKHLITATGQRVTLRCSPRSGDLSVYWYQQSLDQGLQFLIQYYNGEERAKGNILERFSAQQFPDLHSELNLSSLELGDSALYFCASSVRDRGTDTQYFGPGTRLTVL.

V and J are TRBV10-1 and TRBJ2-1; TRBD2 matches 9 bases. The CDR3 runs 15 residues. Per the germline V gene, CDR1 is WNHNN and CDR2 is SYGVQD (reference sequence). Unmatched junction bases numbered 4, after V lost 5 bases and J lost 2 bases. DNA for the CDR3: TGCGCCAGCAGTCTTAGCGGGAGTCCCTACAATGAGCAGTTCTTC. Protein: CASSLSGSPYNEQFF.

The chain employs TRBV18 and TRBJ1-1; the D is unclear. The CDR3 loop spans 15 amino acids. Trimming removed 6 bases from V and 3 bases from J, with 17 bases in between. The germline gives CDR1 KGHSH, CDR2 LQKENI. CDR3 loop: CASSPWDSGDTEAFF. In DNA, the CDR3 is TGTGCCAGCTCCCCCTGGGATTCGGGAGACACTGAAGCTTTCTTT. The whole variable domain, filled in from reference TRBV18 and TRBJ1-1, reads NAGVMQNPRHLVRRRGQEARLRCSPMKGHSHVYWYRQLPEEGLKFMVYLQKENIIDESGMPKERFSAEFPKEGPSILRIQQVVRGDSAAYFCASSPWDSGDTEAFFGQGTRLTVV.

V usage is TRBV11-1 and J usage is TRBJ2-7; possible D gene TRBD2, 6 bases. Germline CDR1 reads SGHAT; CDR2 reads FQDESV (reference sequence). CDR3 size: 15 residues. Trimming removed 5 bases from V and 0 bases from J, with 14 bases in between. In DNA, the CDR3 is TGTGCCAGCAGCCCCGGGGCGGGGACCTCCTACGAGCAGTACTTC. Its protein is CASSPGAGTSYEQYF.

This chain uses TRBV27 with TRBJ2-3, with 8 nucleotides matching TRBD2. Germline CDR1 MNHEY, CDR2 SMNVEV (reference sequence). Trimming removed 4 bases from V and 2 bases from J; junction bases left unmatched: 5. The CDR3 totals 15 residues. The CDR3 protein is CASSSGLGTTDTQYF. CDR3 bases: TGTGCCAGCAGTTCGGGACTAGGTACCACAGATACGCAGTATTTT.

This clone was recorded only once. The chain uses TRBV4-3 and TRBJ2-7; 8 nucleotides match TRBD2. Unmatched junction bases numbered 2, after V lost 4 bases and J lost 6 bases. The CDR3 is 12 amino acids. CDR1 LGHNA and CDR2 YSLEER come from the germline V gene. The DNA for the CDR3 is TGCGCCAGCAGCCTGGGACTAGGCGAGCAGTACTTC. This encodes CASSLGLGEQYF.